Listed below are T cell receptor beta chains from one sample, sequenced in a study of blood T cell repertoires in COVID-19. The data were produced by immunoSEQ multiplex PCR, yet TCRdb's version contains in-frame clones alone and is incomplete. Of about 14,000 clones listed, about 90% are singletons. Sequenced material: peripheral blood. The receptor source for this set is a human donor in a cohort sampled during active COVID-19. Both conserved end residues are part of each CDR3. The D gene is left open where the match is weak. A clone size is listed for some rows: how often the clone was seen (once, few, many), or a class if it is expanded.

d_gene: .
j_gene: TRBJ1-4
v_gene: TRBV4-2
abundance: .
CDR3aa: CASSQAGQGLSEKLFF
CDR3nt: TGTGCCAGCAGCCAAGCAGGGCAAGGGTTGAGTGAAAAACTGTTTTTT

d_gene: .
j_gene: TRBJ1-3
v_gene: TRBV4-1
abundance: .
CDR3aa: CASSQPGAGNTIYF
CDR3nt: TGCGCCAGCAGCCAACCAGGGGCGGGAAACACCATATATTTT

d_gene: TRBD1
j_gene: TRBJ2-1
v_gene: TRBV5-1
abundance: .
CDR3aa: CASSDSRDRVRNEQFF
CDR3nt: TGCGCCAGCAGCGACTCTCGGGACAGGGTTAGGAATGAGCAGTTCTTC

d_gene: TRBD1
j_gene: TRBJ1-2
v_gene: TRBV5-1
abundance: .
CDR3aa: CASSLSLQGARGYTF
CDR3nt: TGCGCCAGCAGCTTGTCCCTTCAGGGGGCGCGAGGCTACACCTTC

d_gene: .
j_gene: TRBJ2-1
v_gene: TRBV19
abundance: .
CDR3aa: CASSIDFNEQFF
CDR3nt: TGTGCCAGTAGTATAGACTTCAATGAGCAGTTCTTC

d_gene: TRBD1
j_gene: TRBJ2-5
v_gene: TRBV29-1
abundance: few
CDR3aa: CSVEIVGGLGETQYF
CDR3nt: TGCAGCGTTGAGATTGTAGGGGGCTTAGGGGAGACCCAGTACTTC

d_gene: .
j_gene: TRBJ1-2
v_gene: TRBV28
abundance: .
CDR3aa: CASSLQGGGYTF
CDR3nt: TGTGCCAGCAGTCTGCAGGGAGGGGGCTACACCTTC

d_gene: TRBD1
j_gene: TRBJ2-3
v_gene: TRBV27
abundance: .
CDR3aa: CATYLSGGADTQYF
CDR3nt: TGTGCCACCTACCTTTCAGGGGGCGCAGATACGCAGTATTTT

d_gene: TRBD2
j_gene: TRBJ2-3
v_gene: TRBV5-1
abundance: .
CDR3aa: CASSLGVSGGPQDTQYF
CDR3nt: TGCGCCAGCAGCTTGGGCGTTAGCGGGGGGCCGCAAGATACGCAGTATTTT

d_gene: .
j_gene: TRBJ1-5
v_gene: TRBV30
abundance: .
CDR3aa: CAWSVGSSGFDQPQHF
CDR3nt: TGTGCCTGGAGTGTAGGTTCTAGCGGGTTTGATCAGCCCCAGCATTTT

d_gene: TRBD2
j_gene: TRBJ2-3
v_gene: TRBV19
abundance: .
CDR3aa: CASSTGGADTQYF
CDR3nt: TGTGCCAGTAGTACCGGGGGGGCAGATACGCAGTATTTT

d_gene: TRBD2
j_gene: TRBJ2-1
v_gene: TRBV27
abundance: .
CDR3aa: CASSHTGWTSGGGEQFF
CDR3nt: TGTGCCAGCAGTCACACAGGGTGGACTAGCGGGGGGGGTGAGCAGTTCTTC

d_gene: TRBD1
j_gene: TRBJ1-1
v_gene: TRBV18
abundance: .
CDR3aa: CASSPWDSYTEAFF
CDR3nt: TGTGCCAGCTCACCGTGGGACAGTTACACTGAAGCTTTCTTT

d_gene: .
j_gene: TRBJ1-2
v_gene: TRBV12-5
abundance: .
CDR3aa: CASGLWTGGDGYTF
CDR3nt: TGTGCTAGTGGTTTATGGACGGGGGGAGATGGCTACACCTTC

d_gene: .
j_gene: TRBJ2-7
v_gene: TRBV2
abundance: once
CDR3aa: CATAPGFLEQYF
CDR3nt: TGTGCCACCGCTCCAGGGTTTTTGGAGCAGTACTTC

d_gene: TRBD2
j_gene: TRBJ2-1
v_gene: TRBV10-2
abundance: .
CDR3aa: CASSDRISGSRNEQFF
CDR3nt: TGCGCCAGCAGTGACCGGATTAGCGGGAGTCGGAATGAGCAGTTCTTC

d_gene: TRBD2
j_gene: TRBJ2-3
v_gene: TRBV2
abundance: .
CDR3aa: CASRKTSGGTDTQYF
CDR3nt: TGTGCCAGCAGGAAGACTAGCGGGGGGACAGATACGCAGTATTTT